Given below is one T cell receptor beta chain in context. Its antigen is currently unknown. With 60 Vbeta and 13 Jbeta primers, the PCR was carried out. Only in-frame clones appear in the TCRdb table, and some are missing; sequencing was by immunoSEQ multiplex PCR. The data hold about 140,000 clones, with 80% observed a single time. The CDR3 covers 12 residues. Germline V gives CDR1 SNHLY, CDR2 FYNNEI. The J segment lost 10 bases and the V segment lost 6 bases, leaving 6 bases of the junction unmatched. The data were obtained in a study of cytomegalovirus exposure and HLA in healthy donors. Study-wide results and limits: In all likelihood, a cluster of highly shared sequence variants was a sequencing artifact. In vitro work confirmed that three CMV-associated chains recognize CMV antigens. A few V segments could not be told apart, such as TRBV6-2 and TRBV6-3, and were left out. A reported reduction in N-insertions relative to the approximately 670-donor mean was seen in an Asian-associated ancestry cluster in a later analysis.

Sequencing input: PBMCs. This TCR was recovered from a man aged 40-55 years in good health and CMV-seropositive. The genes are TRBV2 and TRBJ2-1, with 7 bases matching TRBD1. Here the CDR3 DNA reads TGTGCCAGCAGCATCGGGACAGAAGAGCAGTTCTTC. Amino acids: CASSIGTEEQFF.